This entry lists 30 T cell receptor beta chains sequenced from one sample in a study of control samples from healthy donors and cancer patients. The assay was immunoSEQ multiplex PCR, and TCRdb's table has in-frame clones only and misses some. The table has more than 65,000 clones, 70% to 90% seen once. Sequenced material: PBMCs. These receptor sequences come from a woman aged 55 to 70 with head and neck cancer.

CDR3 in DNA: TGTGCCAGCAGCCCCCGGACATACAAGAACACCGGGGAGCTGTTTTTT. This encodes CASSPRTYKNTGELFF. The J gene is TRBJ2-2, the V gene TRBV3-1 (or the pseudogene TRBV3-2), with D possibly being TRBD1 (5 bases). The germline gives CDR1 LGHDT, CDR2 YNNKEL (reference sequence). The CDR3 covers 16 residues. V was clipped by 4 bases and J by 1 base, with 13 bases between them.

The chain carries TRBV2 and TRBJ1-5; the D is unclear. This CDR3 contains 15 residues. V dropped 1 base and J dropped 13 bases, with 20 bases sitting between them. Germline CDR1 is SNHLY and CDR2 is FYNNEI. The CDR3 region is CASSEGGAPDGPQHF. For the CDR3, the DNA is TGTGCCAGCAGTGAAGGAGGTGCCCCCGACGGGCCTCAGCATTTT. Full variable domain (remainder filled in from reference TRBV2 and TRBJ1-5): EPEVTQTPSHQVTQMGQEVILRCVPISNHLYFYWYRQILGQKVEFLVSFYNNEISEKSEIFDDQFSVERPDGSNFTLKIRSTKLEDSAMYFCASSEGGAPDGPQHFGDGTRLSIL.

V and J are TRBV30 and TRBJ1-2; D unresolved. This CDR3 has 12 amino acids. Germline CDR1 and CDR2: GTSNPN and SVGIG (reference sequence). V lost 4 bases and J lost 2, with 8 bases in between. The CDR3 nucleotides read TGTGCCTGGAACGGCCTAAACTATGGCTACACCTTC. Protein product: CAWNGLNYGYTF.

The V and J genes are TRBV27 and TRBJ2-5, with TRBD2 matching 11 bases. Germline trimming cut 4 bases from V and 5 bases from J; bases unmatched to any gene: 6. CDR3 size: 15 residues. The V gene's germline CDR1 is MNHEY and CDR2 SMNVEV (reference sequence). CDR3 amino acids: CASSSLAGGPETQYF. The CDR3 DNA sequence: TGTGCCAGCAGTTCGTTAGCGGGAGGGCCGGAGACCCAGTACTTC.

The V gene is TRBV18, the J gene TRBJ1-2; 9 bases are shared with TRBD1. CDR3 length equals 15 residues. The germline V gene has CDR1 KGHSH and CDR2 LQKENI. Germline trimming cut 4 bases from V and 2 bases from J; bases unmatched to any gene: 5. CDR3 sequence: CASSRITGGNYGYTF. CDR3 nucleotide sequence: TGTGCCAGCTCACGAATCACAGGGGGCAACTATGGCTACACCTTC.

The CDR3 spells CASSPRLAGGIGEQYF. CDR3 bases: TGTGCCAGCAGCCCACGACTAGCGGGAGGGATAGGGGAGCAGTACTTC. The rearrangement links TRBV5-4 to TRBJ2-7; 14 bases agree with TRBD2. V shed 4 bases, J shed 7 bases, and the junction held 10 bases outside the gene matches. Germline CDR1 SGHNT, CDR2 YYREEE (reference sequence). The CDR3 spans 16 residues.

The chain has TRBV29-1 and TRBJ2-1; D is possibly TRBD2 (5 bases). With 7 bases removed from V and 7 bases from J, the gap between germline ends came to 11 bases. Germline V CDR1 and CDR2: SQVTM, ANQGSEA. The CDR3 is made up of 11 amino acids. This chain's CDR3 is CSDRGQNEQFF. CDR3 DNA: TGCAGCGACCGAGGGCAGAATGAGCAGTTCTTC.

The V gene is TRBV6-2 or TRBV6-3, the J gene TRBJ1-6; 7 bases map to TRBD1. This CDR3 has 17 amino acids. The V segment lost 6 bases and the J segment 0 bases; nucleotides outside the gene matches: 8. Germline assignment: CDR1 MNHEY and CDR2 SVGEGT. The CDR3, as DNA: TGTGCCAGCAGCGAGGACAGGCAGAGCTCCTATAATTCACCCCTCCACTTT. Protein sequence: CASSEDRQSSYNSPLHF.

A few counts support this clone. CDR3 nucleotides: TGCGCCAGCAGCTTGGAAGGCACTGAAGCTTTCTTT. Its translation is CASSLEGTEAFF. This chain joins TRBV5-1 and TRBJ1-1; D gene unclear. The germline V gene encodes CDR1 SGHRS and CDR2 YFSETQ. The ends were cut back, 0 bases at V and 4 bases at J, with 4 bases in the middle. The CDR3 is made up of 12 amino acids.

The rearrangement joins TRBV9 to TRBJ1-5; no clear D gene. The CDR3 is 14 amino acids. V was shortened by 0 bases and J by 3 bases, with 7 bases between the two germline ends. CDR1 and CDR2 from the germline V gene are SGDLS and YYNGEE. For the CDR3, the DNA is TGTGCCAGCAGCGTAGGAACTACCAATCAGCCCCAGCATTTT. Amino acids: CASSVGTTNQPQHF.

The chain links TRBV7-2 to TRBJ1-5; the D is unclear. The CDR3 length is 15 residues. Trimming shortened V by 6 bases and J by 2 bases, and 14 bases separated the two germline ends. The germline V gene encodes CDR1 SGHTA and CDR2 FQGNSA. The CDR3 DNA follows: TGTGCCAGCAGACTTGGGATTTTTGGCAATCAGCCCCAGCATTTT. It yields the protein CASRLGIFGNQPQHF.

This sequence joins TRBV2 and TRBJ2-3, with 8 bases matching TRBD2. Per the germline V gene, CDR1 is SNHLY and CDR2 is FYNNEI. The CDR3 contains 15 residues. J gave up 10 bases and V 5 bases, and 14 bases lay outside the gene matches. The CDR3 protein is CASSLLAGPSFPQYF. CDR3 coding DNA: TGTGCCAGCAGTCTTCTAGCGGGCCCTAGTTTTCCGCAGTATTTT.

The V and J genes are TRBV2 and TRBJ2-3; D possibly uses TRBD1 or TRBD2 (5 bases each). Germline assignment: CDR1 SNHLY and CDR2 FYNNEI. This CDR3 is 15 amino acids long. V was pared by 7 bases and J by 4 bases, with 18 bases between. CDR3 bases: TGTGCCAGCATCCGGGACGCTGAGACACCAGATACGCAGTATTTT. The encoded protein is CASIRDAETPDTQYF. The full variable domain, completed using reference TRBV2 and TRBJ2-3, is EPEVTQTPSHQVTQMGQEVILRCVPISNHLYFYWYRQILGQKVEFLVSFYNNEISEKSEIFDDQFSVERPDGSNFTLKIRSTKLEDSAMYFCASIRDAETPDTQYFGPGTRLTVL.

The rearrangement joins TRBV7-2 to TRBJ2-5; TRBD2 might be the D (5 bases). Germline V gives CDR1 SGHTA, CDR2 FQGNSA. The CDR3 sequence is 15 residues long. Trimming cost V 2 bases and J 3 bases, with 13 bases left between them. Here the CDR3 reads CASSLWSRTEETQYF. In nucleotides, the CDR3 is TGTGCCAGCAGCTTATGGTCGCGGACTGAAGAGACCCAGTACTTC.

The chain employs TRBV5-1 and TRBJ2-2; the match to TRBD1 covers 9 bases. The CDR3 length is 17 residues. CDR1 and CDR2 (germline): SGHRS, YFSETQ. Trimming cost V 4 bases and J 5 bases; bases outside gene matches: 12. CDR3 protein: CASSPSRDRVWTGELFF. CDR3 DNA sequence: TGCGCCAGCAGCCCGTCCCGGGACAGGGTTTGGACCGGGGAGCTGTTTTTT.

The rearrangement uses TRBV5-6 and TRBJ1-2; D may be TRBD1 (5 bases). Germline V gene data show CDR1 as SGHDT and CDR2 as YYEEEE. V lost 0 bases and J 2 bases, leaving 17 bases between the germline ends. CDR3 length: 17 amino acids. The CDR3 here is CASSLEGKQLFNYGYTF. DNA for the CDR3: TGTGCCAGCAGCTTGGAGGGGAAACAACTCTTCAACTATGGCTACACCTTC.

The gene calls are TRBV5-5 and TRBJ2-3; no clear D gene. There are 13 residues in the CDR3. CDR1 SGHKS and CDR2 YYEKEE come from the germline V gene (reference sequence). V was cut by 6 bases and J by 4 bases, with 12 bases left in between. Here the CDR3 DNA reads TGTGCCAGCATGATCGCCTTTTCAGATACGCAGTATTTT. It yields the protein CASMIAFSDTQYF. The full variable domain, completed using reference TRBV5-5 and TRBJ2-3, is DAGVTQSPTHLIKTRGQQVTLRCSPISGHKSVSWYQQVLGQGPQFIFQYYEKEERGRGNFPDRFSARQFPNYSSELNVNALLLGDSALYLCASMIAFSDTQYFGPGTRLTVL.

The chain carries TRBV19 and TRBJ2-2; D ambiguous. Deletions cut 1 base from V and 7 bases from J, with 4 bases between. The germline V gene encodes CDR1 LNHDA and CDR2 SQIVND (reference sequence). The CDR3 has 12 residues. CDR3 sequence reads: CASSIGFGELFF. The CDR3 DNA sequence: TGTGCCAGTAGTATAGGGTTCGGGGAGCTGTTTTTT.

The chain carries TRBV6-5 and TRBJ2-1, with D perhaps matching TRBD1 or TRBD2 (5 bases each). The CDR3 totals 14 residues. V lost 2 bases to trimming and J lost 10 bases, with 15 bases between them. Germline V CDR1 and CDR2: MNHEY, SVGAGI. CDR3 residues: CASSYRDPEGEQFF. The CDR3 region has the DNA TGTGCCAGCAGTTACCGGGACCCAGAGGGGGAGCAGTTCTTC.

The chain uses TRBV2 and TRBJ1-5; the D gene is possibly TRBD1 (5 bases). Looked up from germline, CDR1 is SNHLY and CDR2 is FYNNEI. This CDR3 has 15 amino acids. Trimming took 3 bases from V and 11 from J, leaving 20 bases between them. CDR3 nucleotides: TGTGCCAGCAGTGACCGGAGCGGCGGGCAGGGAGCCCAGCATTTT. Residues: CASSDRSGGQGAQHF. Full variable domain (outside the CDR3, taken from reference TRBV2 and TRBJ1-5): EPEVTQTPSHQVTQMGQEVILRCVPISNHLYFYWYRQILGQKVEFLVSFYNNEISEKSEIFDDQFSVERPDGSNFTLKIRSTKLEDSAMYFCASSDRSGGQGAQHFGDGTRLSIL.

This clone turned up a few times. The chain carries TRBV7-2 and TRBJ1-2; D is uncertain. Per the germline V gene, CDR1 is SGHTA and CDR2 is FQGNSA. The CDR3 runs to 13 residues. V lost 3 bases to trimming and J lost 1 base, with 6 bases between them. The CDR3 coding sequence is TGTGCCAGCAGCTTGGGAGTTAACTATGGCTACACCTTC. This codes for CASSLGVNYGYTF.

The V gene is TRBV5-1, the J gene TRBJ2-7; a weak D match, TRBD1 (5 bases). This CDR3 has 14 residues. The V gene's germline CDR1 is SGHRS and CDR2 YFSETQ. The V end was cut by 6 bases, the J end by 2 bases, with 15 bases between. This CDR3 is CASKDSLPTYEQYF. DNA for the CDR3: TGCGCCAGCAAAGACAGCCTACCTACCTACGAGCAGTACTTC.

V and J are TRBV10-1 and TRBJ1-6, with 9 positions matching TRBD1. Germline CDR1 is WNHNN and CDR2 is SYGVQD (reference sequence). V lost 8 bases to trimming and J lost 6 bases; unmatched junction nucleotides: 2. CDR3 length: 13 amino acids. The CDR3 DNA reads TGCGCCAGCCGGGACAGGGCTAATTCACCCCTCCACTTT. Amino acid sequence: CASRDRANSPLHF.

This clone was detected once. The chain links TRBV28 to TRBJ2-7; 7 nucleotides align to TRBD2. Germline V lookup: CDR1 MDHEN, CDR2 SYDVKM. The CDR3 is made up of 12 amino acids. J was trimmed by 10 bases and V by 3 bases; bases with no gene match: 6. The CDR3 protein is CASSLTSQRQYF. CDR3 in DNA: TGTGCCAGCAGTTTGACTAGCCAAAGACAGTACTTC.

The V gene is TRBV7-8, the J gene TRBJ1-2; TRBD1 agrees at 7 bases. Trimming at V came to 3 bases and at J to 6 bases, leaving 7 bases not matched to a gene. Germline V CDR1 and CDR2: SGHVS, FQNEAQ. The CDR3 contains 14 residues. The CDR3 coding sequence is TGTGCCAGCAGCTTCCCCGGACAGGTAGATGGCTACACCTTC. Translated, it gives CASSFPGQVDGYTF.

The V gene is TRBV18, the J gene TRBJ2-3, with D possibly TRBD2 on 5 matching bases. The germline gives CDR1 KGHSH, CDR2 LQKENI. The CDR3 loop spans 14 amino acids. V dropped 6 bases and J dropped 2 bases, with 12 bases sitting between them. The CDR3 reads CASSGISPTDTQYF. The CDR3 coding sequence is TGTGCCAGCTCCGGGATATCCCCCACAGATACGCAGTATTTT.

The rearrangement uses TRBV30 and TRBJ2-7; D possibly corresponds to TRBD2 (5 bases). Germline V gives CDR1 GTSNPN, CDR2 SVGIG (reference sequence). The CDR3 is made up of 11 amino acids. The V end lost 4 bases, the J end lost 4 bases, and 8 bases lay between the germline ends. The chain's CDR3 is CAWTRGYEQYF. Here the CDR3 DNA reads TGTGCCTGGACACGGGGATACGAGCAGTACTTC.

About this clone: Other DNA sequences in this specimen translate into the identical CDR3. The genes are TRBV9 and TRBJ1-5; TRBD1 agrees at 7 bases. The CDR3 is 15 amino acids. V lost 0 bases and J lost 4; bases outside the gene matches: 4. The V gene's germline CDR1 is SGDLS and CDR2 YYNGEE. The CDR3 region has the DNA TGTGCCAGCAGCGTAGGAACAGGGGAAAATCAGCCCCAGCATTTT. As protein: CASSVGTGENQPQHF.

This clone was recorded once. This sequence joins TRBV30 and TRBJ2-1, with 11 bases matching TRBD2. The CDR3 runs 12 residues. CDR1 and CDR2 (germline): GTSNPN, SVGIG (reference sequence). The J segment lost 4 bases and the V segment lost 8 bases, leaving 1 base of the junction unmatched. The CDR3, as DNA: TGTGCCCGGACTAGCGGGTACAATGAGCAGTTCTTC. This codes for CARTSGYNEQFF.

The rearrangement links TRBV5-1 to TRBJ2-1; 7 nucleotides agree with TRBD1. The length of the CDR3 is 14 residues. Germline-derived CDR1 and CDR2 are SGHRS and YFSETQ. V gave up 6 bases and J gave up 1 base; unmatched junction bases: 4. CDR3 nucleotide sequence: TGCGCCAGCACTACGGACAGGTCCTACAATGAGCAGTTCTTC. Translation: CASTTDRSYNEQFF.